This TCR beta chain is from a study of tumor-infiltrating lymphocytes in primary liver carcinoma. In the case of this clonotype: No conserved phenylalanine or tryptophan ends this CDR3, so it is likely a read error.

RNA and DNA were co-extracted from roughly 20-30 mg of unsorted bulk tissue. The patients, who had chronic HBV infection, were treatment-naive (untreated). Each tumor sample had over 75% viable tumor cells. This CDR3 spans 17 amino acids. Germline CDR1 is SGHRS and CDR2 is YFSETQ. With V trimmed by 4 bases and J by 2 bases, 13 bases remained unmatched. Reverse transcription of approximately 500 ng total RNA with a constant-region primer produced TCR beta cDNA. A slightly modified ARM-PCR protocol with three nested multiplex PCR rounds produced these TCR beta libraries. Researchers ran the first two PCR rounds for roughly 10 cycles each with TRBV1-TRBV30 forward primers and a C-beta reverse primer. TCRdb ran MiXCR on the multiplex PCR reads and lists one entry per CDR3 protein. The sample yields 30,000 to 35,000 distinct CDR3 sequences, 76% seen once.

The rearrangement links TRBV5-1 to TRBJ2-3, with 7 bases matching TRBD2. This clonotype was obtained from a man between 35 and 55 years old with primary liver carcinoma and hepatitis B virus infection. Specimen: liver tumor tissue from sampling region 5. The subset was: tumor region T5, tumor centre. This CDR3 reads CASSIPGLPFSTDTQYC. The CDR3 DNA reads TGCGCCAGCAGCATTCCGGGACTACCTTTTTCCACAGATACGCAGTATTGT.